The 13 T cell receptor beta chains presented below share a single source sample, sequenced in a study of blood T cell repertoires in COVID-19 (dated by TCRdb to between 2020 and 2021). Libraries came from the immunoSEQ multiplex PCR assay. Not all clones reach the TCRdb copy of this immuneACCESS table, which keeps in-frame sequences only. Checked studies attribute under half of the gap to unresolved V genes and leave the rest unexplained. Present in this sample are 100,000 to 150,000 clones, approximately 88% of which were seen just once. The top ten clonotypes cover approximately 8% of the sample. The specimen sequenced was peripheral blood. The receptors were sampled from a man aged 45-60 years with acute or convalescent COVID-19.

This chain uses TRBV6-5 with TRBJ2-5, with TRBD2 as a possible D gene (5 bases). Trimming pared 8 bases from V and 4 bases from J, leaving 14 bases between. The CDR3 is made up of 13 amino acids. From germline, CDR1 is MNHEY and CDR2 SVGAGI. For the CDR3, the DNA is TGTGCCAGCCGCCAGGTGAGGGTAGAGACCCAGTACTTC. Protein product: CASRQVRVETQYF.

This clone was detected once. V is TRBV7-2 and J is TRBJ2-7, with TRBD1 identical over 7 bases. V was clipped by 1 base and J by 3 bases; unmatched bases: 6. Per the germline V gene, CDR1 is SGHTA and CDR2 is FQGNSA. The CDR3 loop spans 15 amino acids. CDR3 in DNA: TGTGCCAGCAGCTTAGTTATCGGACAGGTCTACGAGCAGTACTTC. Amino acids: CASSLVIGQVYEQYF.

The chain employs TRBV7-9 and TRBJ1-3; no clear D. The CDR3 spans 13 residues. Germline V lookup: CDR1 SEHNR, CDR2 FQNEAQ (reference sequence). The V end lost 6 bases, the J end lost 2 bases, and 8 bases lay between the germline ends. The chain's CDR3 is CASSFLTGNTIYF. The CDR3 DNA reads as TGTGCCAGCAGTTTTTTAACTGGAAACACCATATATTTT.

The CDR3 region is CASSLAGTSGYNEQFF. DNA for the CDR3: TGCGCCAGCAGCTTGGCCGGGACTAGCGGATACAATGAGCAGTTCTTC. This chain links TRBV5-1 with TRBJ2-1; TRBD2 agrees at 11 bases. The CDR3 is 16 residues long. After removal of 0 bases from V and 4 bases from J, the junction contained 3 bases not matched to a gene. Germline V lookup: CDR1 SGHRS, CDR2 YFSETQ.

The gene calls are TRBV11-2 and TRBJ2-7, with 7 bases identical to TRBD2. Trimming at V came to 0 bases and at J to 5 bases, leaving 16 bases not matched to a gene. This CDR3 spans 18 amino acids. Germline V gene sequence: CDR1 SGHAT, CDR2 FQNNGV. The CDR3 bases are TGTGCCAGCAGCTTAGAAGTTCTTATGGGGGGGAGAACCAACGAGCAGTACTTC. It specifies CASSLEVLMGGRTNEQYF.

The V gene is TRBV6-5, the J gene TRBJ2-1, with 7 bases that match TRBD2. CDR1 is MNHEY and CDR2 is SVGAGI in the germline V gene. J was trimmed by 9 bases and V by 4 bases; bases with no gene match: 6. The CDR3 is 13 amino acids. CDR3 sequence reads: CASSSREQGEQFF. The DNA of the CDR3 is TGTGCCAGCAGTTCGCGGGAGCAGGGTGAGCAGTTCTTC.

The chain combines TRBV7-9 with TRBJ1-2, with D possibly matching TRBD1 (5 bases). V was clipped by 6 bases and J by 2 bases, with 10 bases between them. There are 13 residues in the CDR3. Germline V gives CDR1 SEHNR, CDR2 FQNEAQ (reference sequence). In DNA form, the CDR3 reads TGTGCCAGCAGACCGACAGAGAACTATGGCTACACCTTC. Its protein product is CASRPTENYGYTF.

The chain's CDR3 is CASRFGGAHEGYTF. CDR3 bases: TGTGCCAGCAGATTCGGCGGGGCGCATGAAGGCTACACCTTC. The V gene is TRBV6-5, the J gene TRBJ1-2; D is possibly TRBD1 (5 bases). The CDR3 totals 14 residues. Trimming removed 6 bases from V and 8 bases from J, with 19 bases in between. Germline CDR1 MNHEY, CDR2 SVGAGI.

The gene calls are TRBV7-2 and TRBJ2-5, with 8 positions matching TRBD1. From germline, CDR1 is SGHTA and CDR2 FQGNSA. CDR3 length: 14 amino acids. The J segment lost 4 bases and the V segment lost 4 bases, leaving 5 bases of the junction unmatched. CDR3 sequence reads: CASSSSRGPETQYF. CDR3 in DNA: TGTGCCAGCAGCTCCTCCAGGGGGCCAGAGACCCAGTACTTC.

The rearrangement uses TRBV6-2 or TRBV6-3 and TRBJ1-1; 10 bases agree with TRBD1. This CDR3 is 18 amino acids long. The trim removed 0 bases at V and 0 bases at J, leaving 7 bases unmatched. The V gene's germline CDR1 is MNHEY and CDR2 SVGEGT. This chain's CDR3 is CASSYSTGGPTMNTEAFF. In DNA form, the CDR3 reads TGTGCCAGCAGTTACTCGACAGGGGGCCCTACCATGAACACTGAAGCTTTCTTT.

The gene calls are TRBV20-1 and TRBJ2-1; 10 nucleotides line up with TRBD2. Per the germline V gene, CDR1 is DFQATT and CDR2 is SNEGSKA (reference sequence). The trim removed 3 bases at V and 4 bases at J, leaving 12 bases unmatched. The CDR3 contains 17 residues. Here the CDR3 DNA reads TGCAGTGCTAGTCTTCTAGCGGGAGACCGACCTTACAATGAGCAGTTCTTC. Translated, it gives CSASLLAGDRPYNEQFF.

The rearrangement joins TRBV5-6 to TRBJ2-7, with TRBD2 matching over 13 bases. The CDR3 consists of 16 residues. The germline CDR1 and CDR2 sequences are SGHDT and YYEEEE. The trim removed 2 bases at V and 7 bases at J, leaving 9 bases unmatched. The CDR3 loop is CASSFRGLAGAREQYF. DNA of the CDR3: TGTGCCAGCAGCTTCCGTGGACTAGCGGGAGCTCGGGAGCAGTACTTC.

The chain employs TRBV19 and TRBJ1-4; TRBD1 matches at 9 bases. V lost 7 bases to trimming and J lost 10 bases; unmatched junction nucleotides: 13. CDR3 length: 15 residues. Germline V lookup: CDR1 LNHDA, CDR2 SQIVND (reference sequence). The CDR3 nucleotides read TGTGCCAGTACAACACCCGACAGGGGGGCAAGAAAACTGTTTTTT. It specifies CASTTPDRGARKLFF.